The present TCR beta chain was sequenced within a study of cytomegalovirus exposure and HLA in healthy donors (dated by TCRdb to about 2017). Context from the whole study: According to an earlier analysis of a few hundred of the donors, about 180 million T cells yielded 90 million to 140 million unique TCR beta sequences and less than 300 Gb of sequence data. An earlier analysis of around 540 of the donors applied high-throughput TCR beta sequencing to assess whether each TCR beta V gene segment acted as functional or pseudogenic. Alongside the repertoire data, information on donor age, sex, ethnicity and CMV serostatus was compiled. In a later genetic analysis, genome-wide SNP genotypes for about 55% of the roughly 700 donors were used, and that subset was treated as a discovery cohort. Several DR-DQ haplotypes were treated as single units for association and clustering because of strong linkage in the cohort. A later analysis re-examined previously published TCR beta repertoires from roughly 650 donors and added high-resolution HLA genotyping to investigate patterns of TCR occurrence. About 300 gigabases of sequencing data and 70 million to 95 million unique TCR sequences made up an early release that covered nearly 650 HLA-typed donors. The study aimed to test whether signatures of past pathogen exposure could be identified by cataloging public T cell receptors. The number of donors typed differed by locus, with roughly 620-630 for A, B, C, DRB1 and DQB1, 522 for DQA1, some 570 for DPA1, and 400 to 490 for DPB1. Both class I and class II loci were covered by HLA typing, at four-digit resolution. A separate validation cohort of over a hundred different subjects was used in addition to the approximately 700-subject first cohort. The T cell repertoires of around 730 subjects were profiled by immunosequencing and related to cytomegalovirus serostatus. The study combined high-throughput TCR immunosequencing, statistical association of individual TCRs with disease status, and machine learning to predict cytomegalovirus infection status. Of the roughly 410 genotyped donors, 65% to 90% were placed in the genetic ancestry cluster associated with self-reported Caucasian donors. Among about 390 genotyped donors of the cohort, an average of approximately 230,000 unique TCR beta nucleotide sequences were sequenced per donor, roughly a sixth of them non-productive. The later analysis used no new phenotypic data to find candidate immune exposures, relying instead on TCR beta sequences and their occurrence across donors. Every discovery cohort repertoire had been produced on one sequencing platform. General conclusions and limits of the study: The authors suggested that the approach could potentially be extended to other disease states and immunological phenotypes. When HLA alleles, especially DR and DQ, strongly co-occurred, TCR associations were difficult to assign to individual alleles. In this cohort, only TCR beta chains were sequenced, and detectable features were limited by the absence of alpha or paired-chain data. A cluster of highly shared sequence variants was judged likely to represent a technical artifact of the sequencing pipeline. A later analysis reported that several top co-occurrence clusters appeared linked to parvovirus B19, influenza, CMV and Epstein-Barr virus. V-gene and J-gene trimming of TCR beta chains was associated with a missense DCLRE1C variant in a later genetic analysis, and the association was replicated in an independent cohort. In an earlier analysis of approximately 600 of the donors, most TCR beta V segments were observed in productive rearrangements about 87% or about 30% of the time, broadly matching IMGT annotations. According to a later analysis, TCR association rates differed among HLA loci, with DRB1 alleles showing the most associated TCRs and HLA-C alleles showing the fewest. At a false discovery rate of 0.05, a later analysis linked some 17,000 TCR beta sequences to specific HLA alleles. HLA typing was unavailable for some donors at each locus, so association tests used only the typed subset. According to a later genetic analysis, donors in an Asian-associated ancestry cluster had fewer N-insertions in productive TCRs than the approximately 670-donor mean. In a later analysis, most CMV-associated TCR beta chains were found to appear HLA-restricted, with HLA associations seemingly driven largely by CMV exposure. A further reported finding was that TCR beta sequences accurately predicted the HLA-A and HLA-B alleles for most subjects in the first cohort. In a later analysis, HLA-associated TCR beta chains showed more clonal expansion and lower generation probabilities than non-associated chains that were equally common. A total of 164 TCR beta chains were listed by the study as associated with cytomegalovirus. Because counts were too low, approximately 18 rarely observed V segments, including chromosome 9 orphons, were excluded from the earlier analysis of some 590 of the donors. The classifier was reported to diagnose cytomegalovirus status with high specificity and sensitivity in both the original cohort and the validation cohort. The only immune exposure information available for the cohort was CMV serostatus. Linkage disequilibrium might explain the correlated functional status among segregating V segments, but an unknown experimental factor could not be excluded. Presence/absence analyses assumed roughly uniform sequencing depth across donors, an assumption that may not hold. A few of the identified cytomegalovirus-associated TCR beta chains were confirmed in vitro to be specific for cytomegalovirus antigens. The 87-base-pair reads could not distinguish some IMGT-functional V segments, including TRBV6-2 and TRBV6-3, so those segments were excluded. Most TCR sequences were observed very rarely across donors, whereas some public TCRs were present in many individuals.

A note on this clone: Its antigen is not yet known. One base away there is no much larger clone; base qualities are not given.

Library preparation was by the immunoSEQ multiplex PCR assay. For the multiplex PCR, a mixture combining 60 forward primers for TCR Vbeta segments and 13 reverse primers for TCR Jbeta segments was used. A multiplex PCR assay on genomic DNA amplified the CDR3 region of rearranged TCR beta genes. On the Illumina HiSeq System, the amplified TCR beta libraries were sequenced as 87-base-pair reads. Per the original workflow: In a later analysis, approximately 74 million unique TCR beta chains were counted across the 500 to 700 repertoires, and about 10 million of these chains were shared by at least two donors. Raw reads were error-corrected and collapsed into unique sequences by a nearest-neighbor algorithm in which closely related sequences were merged to remove PCR and sequencing errors. CDR3 sequences were aligned to IMGT reference sequences to assign V, D and J gene segments. Each retained sequence needed at least a six-nucleotide match to both a V gene segment and a J gene segment. A rearrangement was called productive if the CDR3 had no stop codons and remained in frame with V and J, and every other rearrangement was called non-productive. CDR3 was defined according to IMGT convention as the region running from the second conserved V-encoded cysteine to the conserved J-encoded phenylalanine. The earlier analysis of about 610 of the donors excluded sequences that lacked an unambiguous match to a single V gene segment. In an earlier analysis of around 590 of the donors, a V segment was called functional when productive rearrangements were above 56.7%, and segregating when the standard deviation between donors exceeded 5%. A statistical classification framework was developed to diagnose cytomegalovirus status using the catalog of TCR beta chain sequences. A later analysis assigned V and J genes by comparing TCR nucleotide sequences with IMGT/GENE-DB human TR gene sequences. In a later analysis, CDR3 sequences and most-parsimonious VDJ recombination scenarios were assigned using the TCRdist pipeline. In a later analysis, every TCR beta chain was defined by the combination of its CDR3 amino acid sequence and its V-gene family, and reads without a unique V-gene family were dropped. As a way to deal with suspected cross-contamination and a sequencing artifact, a later analysis dropped roughly 600 nucleotide sequences that were highly shared and had low generation probability. In a later analysis, a clonal expansion index for each public chain was calculated from normalized within-repertoire ranks of inferred template counts. In a later analysis, generation probabilities were computed using a VDJ recombination model fitted to out-of-frame rearrangements, and the results were checked against IGoR. In a later analysis, TCR-TCR, TCR-HLA and TCR-CMV co-occurrence was scored with hypergeometric tests, and a repertoire-size bias correction was applied to TCR pairs. To estimate false discovery rates, a later analysis permuted the HLA or CMV assignments 20 times. A later analysis grouped co-occurring TCRs with DBSCAN, adding TCRdist sequence similarity when clustering within HLA-allele-positive subsets. Co-occurrence clustering excluded repertoires with fewer than 30,000 or more than 120,000 public chains, plus five with anomalous nucleotide sharing. TCRdb took this table from immuneACCESS and kept in-frame rearrangements with V and J called. Such tables lack part of the clones; where checked against another copy, unresolved V genes explain under half of the gap, and the rest is unexplained. The V and J calls and clone size are taken from that table; D and trimming were inferred from the DNA. A total of some 140,000 clones appear in this sample, under 80% of them only once. The ten biggest clones cover around 2.3% of the sample.

V drops 7 bases and J drops 8 bases, leaving 12 bases in between. According to the germline V gene, CDR1 reads MDHEN and CDR2 reads SYDVKM. The CDR3 covers 12 residues, taking in both the cysteine and the phenylalanine. Only CDR3 DNA is held: 36 bases, read in frame from base 1. In total, approximately 700 healthy bone marrow donors made up the cohort. Cohort members were all nominally healthy when sampled, although unrecorded immune exposures were likely present. The donor tested CMV seronegative, placing the donor among the approximately 400 seronegative members of the cohort. A peripheral blood sample was collected from each donor, and TCR beta sequencing was performed on peripheral blood mononuclear cells. The Qiagen DNeasy Blood Extraction Kit was used to extract genomic DNA from the blood cell samples.

Rearrangement joined TRBV28 to TRBJ2-1; the best D guess is TRBD1, with 5 bases matching. The clonotype was recovered from a young man in good health and CMV-seronegative. Material for sequencing was PBMCs. CDR3 protein: CASTPRADEQFF. The base sequence is TGTGCCAGCACCCCCAGGGCGGATGAGCAGTTCTTC.